Following are 8 T cell receptor beta chains from one sample sequenced in a study of Tregs in tolerant kidney transplant recipients. The data were produced by immunoSEQ multiplex PCR, yet TCRdb's version contains in-frame clones alone and is incomplete. The sample lists roughly 68,000 clones, less than 90% occurring once. The sequenced sample consisted of CD4+ T cells from blood. These receptors came from a human donor in good health.

This sequence joins TRBV10-3 and TRBJ2-6; D is uncertain. The CDR3 covers 14 residues. V lost 5 bases and J 3 bases, leaving 8 bases between the germline ends. Looked up from germline, CDR1 is ENHRY and CDR2 is SYGVKD. The chain's CDR3 is CAISTSLGANVLTF. The CDR3 coding sequence is TGTGCCATCAGTACGTCGCTTGGGGCCAACGTCCTGACTTTC.

The chain couples TRBV30 to TRBJ1-4; D call uncertain. The CDR3 extends over 14 amino acids. Germline CDR1 and CDR2: GTSNPN and SVGIG (reference sequence). V was trimmed by 0 bases and J by 8 bases, leaving 13 bases between them. Here the CDR3 DNA reads TGTGCCTGGAGTGTTCGAAGAGGGAGGGAAAAACTGTTTTTT. It yields the protein CAWSVRRGREKLFF.

The chain uses TRBV19 and TRBJ2-7; no definite D call. Germline-derived CDR1 and CDR2 are LNHDA and SQIVND (reference sequence). CDR3 size: 14 residues. Between the trimmed V and J ends, which lost 3 bases and 3 bases, there was a span of 12 bases. The CDR3: CASSIQPQDYEQYF. CDR3 nucleotide sequence: TGTGCCAGTAGTATCCAACCCCAGGACTACGAGCAGTACTTC. The full variable domain, completed using reference TRBV19 and TRBJ2-7, is DGGITQSPKYLFRKEGQNVTLSCEQNLNHDAMYWYRQDPGQGLRLIYYSQIVNDFQKGDIAEGYSVSREKKESFPLTVTSAQKNPTAFYLCASSIQPQDYEQYFGPGTRLTVT.

V and J are TRBV6-1 and TRBJ2-7; TRBD2 is a possible D gene (6 bases). V dropped 5 bases and J dropped 4 bases, with 12 bases sitting between them. Looked up from germline, CDR1 is MNHNS and CDR2 is SASEGT. There are 13 residues in the CDR3. DNA of the CDR3: TGTGCCAGCAGTTCGGGGGATCAATACGAGCAGTACTTC. Encoded protein: CASSSGDQYEQYF.

The J gene is TRBJ2-6, the V gene TRBV9; D is unclear. Germline V lookup: CDR1 SGDLS, CDR2 YYNGEE. V lost 0 bases and J 5 bases, leaving 9 bases between the germline ends. The CDR3 contains 15 residues. The CDR3 here is CASSVGLLRANVLTF. The CDR3 bases are TGTGCCAGCAGCGTAGGGCTCTTGAGGGCCAACGTCCTGACTTTC.

This clone was detected only once. This sequence joins TRBV6-1 and TRBJ2-3; 12 nucleotides agree with TRBD1. Germline V CDR1 and CDR2: MNHNS, SASEGT. CDR3 size: 16 residues. J was trimmed by 5 bases and V by 4 bases; bases with no gene match: 7. The CDR3 spells CASSVGDRGLGDTQYF. CDR3 DNA: TGTGCCAGCAGTGTCGGGGACAGGGGGCTCGGAGATACGCAGTATTTT.

J is TRBJ1-1 and V is TRBV6-6; D uncertain. V was clipped by 5 bases and J by 2 bases, with 9 bases between them. CDR3 length: 13 amino acids. Germline lookup yields CDR1 MNHNY and CDR2 SVGAGI (reference sequence). The CDR3 loop is CASSRGKNTEAFF. The CDR3 nucleotides are TGTGCCAGCAGTCGTGGAAAAAACACTGAAGCTTTCTTT.

The rearrangement links TRBV5-6 to TRBJ1-1, with 7 bases matching TRBD1. The junction had 4 bases not matched to a gene; V was cut back by 2 bases and J by 3 bases. Germline CDR1 is SGHDT and CDR2 is YYEEEE. The CDR3 has 14 residues. The CDR3 DNA sequence: TGTGCCAGCAGCTTAGACAGGGTGGACACTGAAGCTTTCTTT. As protein: CASSLDRVDTEAFF.